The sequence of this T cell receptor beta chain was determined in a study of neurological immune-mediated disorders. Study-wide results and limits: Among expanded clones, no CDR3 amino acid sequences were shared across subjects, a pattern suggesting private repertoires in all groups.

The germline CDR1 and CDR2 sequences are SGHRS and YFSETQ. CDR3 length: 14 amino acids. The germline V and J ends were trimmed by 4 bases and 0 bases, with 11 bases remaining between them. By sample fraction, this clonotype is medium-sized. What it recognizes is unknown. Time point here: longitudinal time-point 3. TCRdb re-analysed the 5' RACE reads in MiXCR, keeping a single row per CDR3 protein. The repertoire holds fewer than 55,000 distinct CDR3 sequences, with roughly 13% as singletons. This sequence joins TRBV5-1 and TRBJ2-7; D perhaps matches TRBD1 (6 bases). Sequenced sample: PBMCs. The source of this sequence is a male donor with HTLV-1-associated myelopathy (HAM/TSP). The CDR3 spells CASSPDSLSYEQYF. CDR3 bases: TGCGCCAGCAGCCCGGACAGTCTCTCCTACGAGCAGTACTTC.